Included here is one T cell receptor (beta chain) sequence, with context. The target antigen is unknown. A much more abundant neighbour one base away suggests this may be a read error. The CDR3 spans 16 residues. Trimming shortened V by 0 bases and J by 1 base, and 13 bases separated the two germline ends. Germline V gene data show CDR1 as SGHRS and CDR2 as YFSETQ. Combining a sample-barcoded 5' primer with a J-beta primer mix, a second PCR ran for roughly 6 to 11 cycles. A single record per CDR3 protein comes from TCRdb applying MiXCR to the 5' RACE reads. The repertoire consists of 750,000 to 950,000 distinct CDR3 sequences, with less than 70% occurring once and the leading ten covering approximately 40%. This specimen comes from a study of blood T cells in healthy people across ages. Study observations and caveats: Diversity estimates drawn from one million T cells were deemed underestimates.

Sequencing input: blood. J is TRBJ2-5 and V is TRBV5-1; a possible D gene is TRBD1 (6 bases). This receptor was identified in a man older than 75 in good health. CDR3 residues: CASSLDATGPQETQYF. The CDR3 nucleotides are TGCGCCAGCAGCTTGGACGCGACAGGACCCCAAGAGACCCAGTACTTC.